The rows below give T cell receptor beta chains drawn from one sample of a study of blood T cells in healthy people across ages. One entry per CDR3 protein results from TCRdb running MiXCR on the 5' RACE reads. Of about 1,400,000 distinct CDR3 sequences listed, approximately 63% are singletons. Sequencing input: blood. These receptors came from a young man in good health. Each CDR3 is given with its conserved first and last residue. A D gene is named only where the DNA matches it firmly. Size tells how often a clone was seen (once, few, many) or the class of an expanded clone, and some rows leave it out.

>TRBV20-1|TRBJ2-7|-|-
CSASRRGYEQYF
>TRBV20-1|TRBJ1-2|-|-
CSARDTAGPLYGYTF
>TRBV14|TRBJ1-4|-|-
CASSKSEKLFF
>TRBV11-2|-|few|TRBD2
CASSSRGLAGGSYEQYF
>TRBV3-1|TRBJ2-7|-|-
CASTPTQDAYYEQYF
>TRBV14|-|-|-
CASSQMGWPQETQYF
>TRBV27|TRBJ2-7|few|TRBD1
CASGEGGLYEQYF
>TRBV6-6|TRBJ2-3|few|-
CASARRVRTDTQYF
>TRBV10-3|TRBJ1-6|-|-
CAISDPGVNSPLHF
>TRBV4-1|TRBJ2-5|-|TRBD2
CASSHGGEETQYF
>TRBV9|TRBJ1-2|-|-
CASSASRRTFYGYTF
>TRBV5-1|TRBJ1-1|-|TRBD1
CASSLTGGYNEAFF
>TRBV6-5|TRBJ1-4|-|TRBD1
CASSLDREKEKLFF
>TRBV27|TRBJ1-1|-|-
CASSLLRDGYMNTEAFF
>TRBV4-2|TRBJ2-7|few|-
CASSPVILALYEQYF
>TRBV5-1|TRBJ2-3|-|-
CASSPPITDTQYF
>TRBV4-1|TRBJ1-6|-|-
CASSQVGRDRSPLHF
>TRBV29-1|TRBJ2-1|few|-
CSVEGFPNEQFF
>TRBV18|TRBJ2-1|once|-
CASSPGTPIDEQFF
>TRBV7-9|TRBJ2-7|-|-
CASSLMGGISYEQYF
>TRBV5-1|TRBJ1-5|-|TRBD1
CASKRGTGRNQPQHF
>TRBV29-1|TRBJ2-5|few|-
CSVLGEETQYF
>TRBV9|TRBJ2-3|-|TRBD2
CASSPRPARGLAPDTQYF
>TRBV27|-|once|-
CASSFGEKGYEQYF
>TRBV24-1|TRBJ2-1|-|-
CATSDRTVYNEQFF